The sequence of this TCR beta chain was determined in a study of blood T cell repertoires in COVID-19. Study-wide context: COVID-19 samples collected from the United States, Italy and Spain covered acute and convalescent phases. From T cells, B-cell-depleted T cells, or PBMCs came the material, which was cDNA or gDNA.

Some clones are missing from TCRdb's copy, which holds only in-frame ones; the method was immunoSEQ multiplex PCR. Among 200,000 to 250,000 clones listed, 65% to 90% were seen once. V lost 6 bases and J 3 bases, leaving 12 bases between the germline ends. The CDR3 has 13 residues. Germline V gene lookup returns CDR1 SGHTA and CDR2 FQGNSA. Sequencing was performed on peripheral blood. The TCR originated in a woman between 50 and 59 years old with acute or convalescent COVID-19. This sequence joins TRBV7-2 and TRBJ2-7; possible D gene TRBD1, 5 bases. The CDR3 sequence is CASRPAQGYEQYF. DNA for the CDR3: TGTGCCAGCAGGCCGGCGCAGGGCTACGAGCAGTACTTC.